Each of the 27 T cell receptor beta chains below was sequenced from the same sample in a study of CD8+ T cells in alopecia areata. Extracted RNA was reverse transcribed into cDNA, the sequencing template. The method was immunoSEQ multiplex PCR; TCRdb's version includes in-frame clones alone and lacks a portion of them. The table lists tens of thousands of clones, approximately 96% of them singletons. The sample was CD8+ T cells sorted from blood, taken at week 0. These receptors originate from a human donor with alopecia areata.

CDR3 protein: CASSLGRGPTTYEQYF. The CDR3 DNA reads as TGTGCCAGCAGCTTAGGACGCGGACCGACGACCTACGAGCAGTACTTC. This chain joins TRBV7-9 and TRBJ2-7; D not certain. V lost 1 base and J 2 bases, leaving 15 bases between the germline ends. This CDR3 spans 16 amino acids. Germline CDR1 reads SEHNR; CDR2 reads FQNEAQ (reference sequence).

The rearrangement uses TRBV19 and TRBJ1-5; the D is unclear. This CDR3 spans 15 amino acids. With 0 bases removed from V and 3 bases from J, the gap between germline ends came to 9 bases. Germline CDR1 reads LNHDA; CDR2 reads SQIVND (reference sequence). Here the CDR3 DNA reads TGTGCCAGTAGTATAGATCGGGGTATCAATCAGCCCCAGCATTTT. The encoded protein is CASSIDRGINQPQHF.

The rearrangement uses TRBV5-1 and TRBJ2-7; D is undetermined. V lost 0 bases to trimming and J lost 0 bases, with 10 bases between them. The CDR3 is 15 amino acids. Looked up from germline, CDR1 is SGHRS and CDR2 is YFSETQ. The CDR3 nucleotides read TGCGCCAGCAGCTTGGCGGTCGGAAGCTCCTACGAGCAGTACTTC. Amino acids: CASSLAVGSSYEQYF.

The V gene is TRBV5-1, the J gene TRBJ1-1; D possibly corresponds to TRBD1 (6 bases). Trimming cost V 1 base and J 1 base, with 17 bases left between them. The germline V gene has CDR1 SGHRS and CDR2 YFSETQ. The CDR3 extends over 17 amino acids. Written as DNA, the CDR3 is TGCGCCAGCAGCTTGAGGACCGGGACATTCGAGAACACTGAAGCTTTCTTT. This codes for CASSLRTGTFENTEAFF.

The chain recombines TRBV4-2 with TRBJ2-1, with 8 bases aligning to TRBD2. CDR3 length: 16 amino acids. Germline loops: CDR1 LGHNA, CDR2 YNFKEQ. The junction had 3 bases not matched to a gene; V was cut back by 0 bases and J by 2 bases. For the CDR3, the DNA is TGTGCCAGCAGCCAAGAGGATAGCGGGACCTACAATGAGCAGTTCTTC. Its translation is CASSQEDSGTYNEQFF.

The V and J genes are TRBV7-8 and TRBJ2-1; 9 bases agree with TRBD1. V was clipped by 4 bases and J by 5 bases; unmatched bases: 3. Germline V gene sequence: CDR1 SGHVS, CDR2 FQNEAQ. The CDR3 runs to 14 residues. CDR3 loop: CASSSRDRDNEQFF. CDR3 bases: TGTGCCAGCAGCTCCCGGGACAGGGACAATGAGCAGTTCTTC.

The V and J genes are TRBV6-5 and TRBJ2-7, with 12 bases aligning to TRBD2. There are 13 residues in the CDR3. Germline V gives CDR1 MNHEY, CDR2 SVGAGI. V lost 8 bases and J lost 6; bases outside the gene matches: 5. The CDR3 here is CASGLAGGPEQYF. The DNA of the CDR3 is TGTGCCAGCGGGCTAGCGGGGGGGCCCGAGCAGTACTTC.

V and J are TRBV15 and TRBJ2-1, with D unclear. Trimming shortened V by 1 base and J by 10 bases, and 8 bases separated the two germline ends. This CDR3 has 12 residues. Germline-derived CDR1 and CDR2 are LNHNV and YYDKDF (reference sequence). In nucleotides, the CDR3 is TGTGCCACCAGCAGAGTCTGGAACGAGCAGTTCTTC. It codes for CATSRVWNEQFF. Together with reference TRBV15 and TRBJ2-1, the CDR3 gives the full variable domain: DAMVIQNPRYQVTQFGKPVTLSCSQTLNHNVMYWYQQKSSQAPKLLFHYYDKDFNNEADTPDNFQSRRPNTSFCFLDIRSPGLGDTAMYLCATSRVWNEQFFGPGTRLTVL.

The V call is TRBV5-6, the J call TRBJ1-2, with TRBD1 as a possible D gene (6 bases). V lost 4 bases, J lost 4 bases, and 11 bases lay in between. In germline, CDR1 is SGHDT, CDR2 YYEEEE. The CDR3 is 13 amino acids. CDR3 amino acids: CASSLKDSYGYTF. In nucleotides, the CDR3 is TGTGCCAGCAGCCTCAAGGACAGCTATGGCTACACCTTC.

V and J are TRBV7-6 and TRBJ2-3, with TRBD1 as a possible D gene (6 bases). V shed 1 base and J shed 5 bases, with 7 bases lying between them. Germline CDR1 is SGHVS and CDR2 is FNYEAQ. CDR3 length: 13 residues. CDR3 protein: CASSLVGGDTQYF. The CDR3 coding sequence is TGTGCCAGCAGCTTAGTAGGGGGAGATACGCAGTATTTT.

V gene TRBV7-4 combines with J gene TRBJ2-2; weak D call: TRBD1 (5 bases). CDR1 SGHVT and CDR2 SQSDAQ come from the germline V gene. The CDR3 is made up of 15 amino acids. V was pared by 8 bases and J by 3 bases, with 16 bases between. CDR3 loop: CASRPGRADTGELFF. The CDR3 DNA follows: TGTGCCAGCCGCCCGGGCAGGGCGGACACCGGGGAGCTGTTTTTT.

This clone came up once. V is TRBV7-3 and J is TRBJ2-7; the match to TRBD1 covers 7 bases. With V trimmed by 4 bases and J by 3 bases, 9 bases remained unmatched. Germline CDR1 and CDR2: SGHTA and FQGTGA. The CDR3 loop spans 15 amino acids. This CDR3 reads CASSSHRGQSYEQYF. The CDR3 DNA reads as TGTGCCAGCAGCTCCCACAGGGGACAAAGCTACGAGCAGTACTTC.

The count of this clone is one. The V gene is TRBV19, the J gene TRBJ2-2, with D hard to call. Germline lookup yields CDR1 LNHDA and CDR2 SQIVND (reference sequence). The CDR3 length is 12 residues. Trimming left V 6 bases short and J 1 base short, with 3 bases between. CDR3 residues: CASRMNTGELFF. In DNA form, the CDR3 reads TGTGCCAGTAGAATGAACACCGGGGAGCTGTTTTTT.

Within the sample, this clone is medium-sized. Distinct nucleotide sequences in the sample also encode this CDR3. This chain links TRBV6-5 with TRBJ1-3, with D tentatively TRBD1 (5 bases). The CDR3 is 15 amino acids. Trimming left V 0 bases short and J 1 base short, with 7 bases between. Per germline, CDR1 MNHEY and CDR2 SVGAGI. CDR3 coding DNA: TGTGCCAGCAGTTACTCGGGGGGGTCTGGAAACACCATATATTTT. It translates to CASSYSGGSGNTIYF.

This chain joins TRBV7-9 and TRBJ2-7, with 9 bases aligning to TRBD1. The germline CDR1 and CDR2 sequences are SEHNR and FQNEAQ (reference sequence). This CDR3 contains 14 residues. V dropped 5 bases and J dropped 3; count of bases not matched to a gene: 5. The CDR3, as DNA: TGTGCCAGCAGCGGAACAGGGGGCTTCTACGAGCAGTACTTC. Translating gives CASSGTGGFYEQYF. The full variable domain, completed using reference TRBV7-9 and TRBJ2-7, is DTGVSQNPRHKITKRGQNVTFRCDPISEHNRLYWYRQTLGQGPEFLTYFQNEAQLEKSRLLSDRFSAERPKGSFSTLEIQRTEQGDSAMYLCASSGTGGFYEQYFGPGTRLTVT.

This clone was detected once. The gene calls are TRBV18 and TRBJ2-5, with 9 bases fitting TRBD2. After removal of 1 base from V and 0 bases from J, the junction contained 0 bases not matched to a gene. The CDR3 runs 15 residues. Germline CDR1 reads KGHSH; CDR2 reads LQKENI. Here the CDR3 DNA reads TGTGCCAGCTCACCACGGACTAGCGACCAAGAGACCCAGTACTTC. Encoded protein: CASSPRTSDQETQYF.

The chain joins TRBV27 to TRBJ2-3, with no clear D. The CDR3 consists of 13 residues. The V end was cut by 4 bases, the J end by 0 bases, with 5 bases between. From germline, CDR1 is MNHEY and CDR2 SMNVEV (reference sequence). The CDR3 spells CASSWVSTDTQYF. The CDR3 DNA reads as TGTGCCAGCAGTTGGGTTAGCACAGATACGCAGTATTTT.

The V and J genes are TRBV7-2 and TRBJ2-7; D not resolved. Looked up from germline, CDR1 is SGHTA and CDR2 is FQGNSA. Trimming left V 5 bases short and J 0 bases short, with 14 bases between. There are 15 residues in the CDR3. The CDR3, as DNA: TGTGCCAGCAGCCCCATAAGCCACCTCTCCTACGAGCAGTACTTC. It encodes CASSPISHLSYEQYF.

The V and J genes are TRBV9 and TRBJ2-5, with 9 positions matching TRBD2. The CDR3 extends over 16 amino acids. CDR1 is SGDLS and CDR2 is YYNGEE in the germline V gene. V lost 0 bases to trimming and J lost 4 bases; unmatched junction nucleotides: 7. The CDR3 reads CASSVGVAGEGETQYF. The CDR3 DNA sequence: TGTGCCAGCAGCGTAGGGGTAGCGGGGGAAGGAGAGACCCAGTACTTC.

This rearrangement joins TRBV30 to TRBJ2-5; D remains ambiguous. CDR3 length equals 12 residues. Germline V CDR1 and CDR2: GTSNPN, SVGIG (reference sequence). V lost 2 bases and J lost 0, with 4 bases in between. CDR3 coding DNA: TGTGCCTGGAGTTTCTACCAAGAGACCCAGTACTTC. Protein sequence: CAWSFYQETQYF.

The CDR3 spells CAISDYIAAGETQYF. DNA for the CDR3: TGTGCCATCAGTGATTACATCGCAGCCGGAGAGACCCAGTACTTC. The chain uses TRBV10-3 and TRBJ2-5, with unresolved D. Germline-derived CDR1 and CDR2 are ENHRY and SYGVKD. Trimming cost V 3 bases and J 4 bases, with 15 bases left between them. This CDR3 has 15 residues.

This sequence joins TRBV12-5 and TRBJ1-5, with a possible D match to TRBD1 (5 bases). Germline assignment: CDR1 LGHNT and CDR2 FRNRAP. The V and J ends lost 7 bases and 0 bases respectively, with 16 bases between them. The CDR3 is 16 residues long. The CDR3 nucleotides read TGTGCTAGTGCCCTCGAGGGGACCGATAGCAATCAGCCCCAGCATTTT. Its translation is CASALEGTDSNQPQHF.

The chain links TRBV4-1 to TRBJ2-2; D remains ambiguous. The CDR3 contains 14 residues. Germline-derived CDR1 and CDR2 are MGHRA and YSYEKL. Trimming took off 2 bases at V and 0 bases at J, with 4 bases between the two ends. The CDR3 region has the DNA TGCGCCAGCAGCCAAACAACGAACACCGGGGAGCTGTTTTTT. This gives the protein CASSQTTNTGELFF.

V usage is TRBV7-6 and J usage is TRBJ2-7; D call uncertain. V was cut by 3 bases and J by 2 bases, with 14 bases left in between. The germline CDR1 and CDR2 sequences are SGHVS and FNYEAQ. The length of the CDR3 is 15 residues. CDR3 in amino acids: CASSLQVGIPYEQYF. DNA for the CDR3: TGTGCCAGCAGCTTGCAAGTAGGGATCCCCTACGAGCAGTACTTC.

The gene calls are TRBV4-1 and TRBJ2-2, with D possibly matching TRBD1 (5 bases). There are 14 residues in the CDR3. The germline V gene encodes CDR1 MGHRA and CDR2 YSYEKL. Trimming left V 1 base short and J 7 bases short, with 10 bases between. The CDR3 protein is CASSQGQGSGELFF. The CDR3 DNA reads as TGCGCCAGCAGCCAAGGCCAGGGCAGCGGGGAGCTGTTTTTT.

The chain employs TRBV7-2 and TRBJ2-5; TRBD2 is a possible D gene (6 bases). The V end lost 2 bases, the J end lost 5 bases, and 18 bases lay between the germline ends. The CDR3 has 16 amino acids. CDR1 is SGHTA and CDR2 is FQGNSA in the germline V gene. In nucleotides, the CDR3 is TGTGCCAGCAGCTTAACACGGGGGTATGGGAGCGAGACCCAGTACTTC. This codes for CASSLTRGYGSETQYF.

The rearrangement links TRBV6-1 to TRBJ2-1, with TRBD1 matching 10 bases. The germline CDR1 and CDR2 sequences are MNHNS and SASEGT. This CDR3 is built from 16 residues. The V and J ends lost 1 base and 5 bases, in that order; junction bases with no gene match: 5. This chain's CDR3 is CASSEVWGQGNNEQFF. CDR3 bases: TGTGCCAGCAGTGAAGTGTGGGGACAGGGGAACAATGAGCAGTTCTTC.